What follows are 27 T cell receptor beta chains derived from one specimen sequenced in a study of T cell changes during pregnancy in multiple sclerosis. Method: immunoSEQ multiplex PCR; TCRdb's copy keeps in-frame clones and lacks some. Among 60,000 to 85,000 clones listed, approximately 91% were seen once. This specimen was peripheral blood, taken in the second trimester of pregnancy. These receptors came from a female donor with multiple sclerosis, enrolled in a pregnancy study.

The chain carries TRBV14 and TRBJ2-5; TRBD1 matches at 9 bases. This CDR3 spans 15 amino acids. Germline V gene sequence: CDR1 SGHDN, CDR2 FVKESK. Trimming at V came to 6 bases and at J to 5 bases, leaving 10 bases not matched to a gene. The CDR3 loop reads CASRGDRDRSETQYF. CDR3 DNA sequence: TGTGCCAGCAGAGGGGACAGGGATCGTTCTGAGACCCAGTACTTC.

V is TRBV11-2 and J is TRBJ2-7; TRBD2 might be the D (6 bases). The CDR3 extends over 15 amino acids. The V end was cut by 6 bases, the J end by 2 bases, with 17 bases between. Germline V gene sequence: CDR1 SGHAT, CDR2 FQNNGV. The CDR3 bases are TGTGCCAGCAGTCAAGGGACTCCCCCAACCTACGAGCAGTACTTC. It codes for CASSQGTPPTYEQYF.

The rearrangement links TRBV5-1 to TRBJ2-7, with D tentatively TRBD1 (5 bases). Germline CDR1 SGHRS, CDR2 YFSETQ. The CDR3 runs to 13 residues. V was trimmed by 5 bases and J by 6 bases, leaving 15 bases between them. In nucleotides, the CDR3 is TGCGCCAGCAGGCCCTCAGGGTCCCCCGAGCAGTACTTC. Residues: CASRPSGSPEQYF.

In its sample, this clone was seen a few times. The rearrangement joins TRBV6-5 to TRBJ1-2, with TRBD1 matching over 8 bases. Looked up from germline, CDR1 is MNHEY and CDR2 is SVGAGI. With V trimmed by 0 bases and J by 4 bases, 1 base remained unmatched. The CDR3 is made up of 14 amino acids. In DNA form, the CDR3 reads TGTGCCAGCAGTTACTCAGGACAGGGCTATGGCTACACCTTC. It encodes CASSYSGQGYGYTF.

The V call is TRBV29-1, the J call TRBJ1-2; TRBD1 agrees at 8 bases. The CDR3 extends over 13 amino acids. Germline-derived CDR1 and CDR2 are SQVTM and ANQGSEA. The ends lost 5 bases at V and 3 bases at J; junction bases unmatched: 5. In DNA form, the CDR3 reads TGCAGCGTTCTGGACAGGGTTGACTATGGCTACACCTTC. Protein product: CSVLDRVDYGYTF.

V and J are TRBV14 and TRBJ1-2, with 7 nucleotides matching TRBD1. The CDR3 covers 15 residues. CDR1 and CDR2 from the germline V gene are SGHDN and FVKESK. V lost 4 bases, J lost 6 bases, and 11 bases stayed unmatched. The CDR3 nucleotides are TGTGCCAGCAGCCTCCCTCGGGGACAGATGGATGGCTACACCTTC. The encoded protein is CASSLPRGQMDGYTF.

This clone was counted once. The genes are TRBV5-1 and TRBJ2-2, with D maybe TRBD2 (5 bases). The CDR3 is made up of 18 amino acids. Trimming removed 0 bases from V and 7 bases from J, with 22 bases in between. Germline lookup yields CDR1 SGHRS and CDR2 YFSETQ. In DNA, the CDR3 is TGCGCCAGCAGCTTGGTGAGGTCGCGTAGTGCCCGGGGCGGGGAGCTGTTTTTT. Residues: CASSLVRSRSARGGELFF.

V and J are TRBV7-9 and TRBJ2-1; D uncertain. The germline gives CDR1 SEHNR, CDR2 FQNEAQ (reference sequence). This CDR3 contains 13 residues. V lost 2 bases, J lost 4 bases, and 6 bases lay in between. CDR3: CASSLTSYNEQFF. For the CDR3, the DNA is TGTGCCAGCAGCTTAACAAGTTACAATGAGCAGTTCTTC.

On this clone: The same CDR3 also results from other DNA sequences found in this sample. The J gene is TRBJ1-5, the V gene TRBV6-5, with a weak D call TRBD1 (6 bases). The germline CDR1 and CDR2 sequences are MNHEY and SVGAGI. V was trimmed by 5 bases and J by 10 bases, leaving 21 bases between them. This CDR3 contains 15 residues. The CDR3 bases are TGTGCCAGCAGTCTATCAGGGGCGTCGGGCCAACCCCAGCATTTT. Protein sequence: CASSLSGASGQPQHF.

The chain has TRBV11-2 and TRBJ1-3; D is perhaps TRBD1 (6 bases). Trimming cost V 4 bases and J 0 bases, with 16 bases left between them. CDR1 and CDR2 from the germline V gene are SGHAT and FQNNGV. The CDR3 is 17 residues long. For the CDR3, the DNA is TGTGCCAGCAGCTCCATCCCGGGACATGTCTCTGGAAACACCATATATTTT. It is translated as CASSSIPGHVSGNTIYF.

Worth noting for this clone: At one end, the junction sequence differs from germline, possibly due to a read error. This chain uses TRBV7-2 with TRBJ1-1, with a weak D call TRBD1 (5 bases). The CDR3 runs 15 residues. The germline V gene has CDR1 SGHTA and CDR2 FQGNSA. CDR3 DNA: TGTGCCAGCAGCATAGCGGGGCAGCTGAACACTGAAGCTTTCTTT. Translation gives CASSIAGQLNTEAFF.

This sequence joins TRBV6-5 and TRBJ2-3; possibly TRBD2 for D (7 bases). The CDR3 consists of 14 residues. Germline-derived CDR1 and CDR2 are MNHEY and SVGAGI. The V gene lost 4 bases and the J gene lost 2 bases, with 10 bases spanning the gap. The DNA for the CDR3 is TGTGCCAGCAGTTGGGGGGGCCCCACAGATACGCAGTATTTT. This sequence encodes CASSWGGPTDTQYF.

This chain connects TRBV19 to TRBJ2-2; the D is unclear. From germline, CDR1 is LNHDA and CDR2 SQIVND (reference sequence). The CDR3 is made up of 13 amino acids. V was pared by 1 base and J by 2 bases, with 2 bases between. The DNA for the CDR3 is TGTGCCAGTAGTATAGTAAACACCGGGGAGCTGTTTTTT. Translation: CASSIVNTGELFF.

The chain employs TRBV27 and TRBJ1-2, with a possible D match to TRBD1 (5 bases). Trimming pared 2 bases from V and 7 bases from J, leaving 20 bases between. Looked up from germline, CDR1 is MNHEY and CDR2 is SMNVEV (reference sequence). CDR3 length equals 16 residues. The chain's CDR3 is CASSLGIDGGVSGYTF. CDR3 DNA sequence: TGTGCCAGCAGTTTAGGGATAGACGGAGGGGTTAGTGGCTACACCTTC.

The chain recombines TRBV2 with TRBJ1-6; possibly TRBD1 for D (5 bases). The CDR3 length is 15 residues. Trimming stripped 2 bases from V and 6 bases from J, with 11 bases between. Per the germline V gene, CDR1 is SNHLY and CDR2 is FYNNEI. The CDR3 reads CASSETQVLNSPLHF. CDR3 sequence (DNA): TGTGCCAGCAGTGAAACACAGGTCCTTAATTCACCCCTCCACTTT.

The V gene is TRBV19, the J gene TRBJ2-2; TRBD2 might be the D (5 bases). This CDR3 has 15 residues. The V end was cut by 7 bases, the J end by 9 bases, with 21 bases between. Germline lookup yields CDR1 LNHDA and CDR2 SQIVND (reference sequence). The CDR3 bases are TGTGCCAGTACCATGCCAGGACTCGAGGTCCGGGAGCTGTTTTTT. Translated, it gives CASTMPGLEVRELFF.

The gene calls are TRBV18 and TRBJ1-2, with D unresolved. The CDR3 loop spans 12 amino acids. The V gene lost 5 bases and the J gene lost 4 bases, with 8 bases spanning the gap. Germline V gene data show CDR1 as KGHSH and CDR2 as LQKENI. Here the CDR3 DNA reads TGTGCCAGCTCAGAACTAACCTATGGCTACACCTTC. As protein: CASSELTYGYTF. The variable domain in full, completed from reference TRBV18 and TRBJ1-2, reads NAGVMQNPRHLVRRRGQEARLRCSPMKGHSHVYWYRQLPEEGLKFMVYLQKENIIDESGMPKERFSAEFPKEGPSILRIQQVVRGDSAAYFCASSELTYGYTFGSGTRLTVV.

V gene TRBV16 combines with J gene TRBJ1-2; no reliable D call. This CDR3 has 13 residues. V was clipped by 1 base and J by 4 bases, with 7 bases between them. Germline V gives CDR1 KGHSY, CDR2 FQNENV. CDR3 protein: CASSQFFGYGYTF. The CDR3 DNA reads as TGTGCCAGCAGCCAATTCTTCGGCTATGGCTACACCTTC.

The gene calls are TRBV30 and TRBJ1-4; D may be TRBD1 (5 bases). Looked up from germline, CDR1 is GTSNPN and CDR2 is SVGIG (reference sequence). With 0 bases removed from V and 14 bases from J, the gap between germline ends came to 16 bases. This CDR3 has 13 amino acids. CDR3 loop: CAWSVRRPGGLFF. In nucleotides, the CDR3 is TGTGCCTGGAGTGTACGACGGCCCGGGGGGCTGTTTTTT.

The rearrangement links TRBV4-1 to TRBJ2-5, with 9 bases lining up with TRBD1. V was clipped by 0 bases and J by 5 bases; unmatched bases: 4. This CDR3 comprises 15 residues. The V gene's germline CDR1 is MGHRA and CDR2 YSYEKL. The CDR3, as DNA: TGCGCCAGCAGCCAAGAGGGACAGGGCGAGGAGACCCAGTACTTC. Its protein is CASSQEGQGEETQYF.

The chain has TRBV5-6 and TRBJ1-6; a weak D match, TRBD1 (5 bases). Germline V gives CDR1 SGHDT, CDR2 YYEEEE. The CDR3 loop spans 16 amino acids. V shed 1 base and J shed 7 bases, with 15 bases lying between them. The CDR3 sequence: CASSLRDSGRNSPLHF. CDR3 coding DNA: TGTGCCAGCAGCTTGCGAGACAGCGGGAGGAATTCACCCCTCCACTTT.

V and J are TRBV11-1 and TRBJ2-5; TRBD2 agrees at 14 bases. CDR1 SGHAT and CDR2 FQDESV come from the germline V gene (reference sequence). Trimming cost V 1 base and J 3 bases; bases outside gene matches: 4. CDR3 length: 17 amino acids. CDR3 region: CASSLVGLAGAKETQYF. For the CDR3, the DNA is TGTGCCAGCAGCTTAGTGGGACTAGCGGGAGCTAAAGAGACCCAGTACTTC. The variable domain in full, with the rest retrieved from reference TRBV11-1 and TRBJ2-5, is EAEVAQSPRYKITEKSQAVAFWCDPISGHATLYWYRQILGQGPELLVQFQDESVVDDSQLPKDRFSAERLKGVDSTLKIQPAELGDSAMYLCASSLVGLAGAKETQYFGPGTRLLVL.

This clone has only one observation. CDR3 sequence (DNA): TGCAGCGTTGTAGGACAGGCAGGAGGAAAACTGTTTTTT. Translation: CSVVGQAGGKLFF. The rearrangement joins TRBV29-1 to TRBJ1-4; 7 nucleotides agree with TRBD1. The CDR3 has 13 residues. Germline CDR1 and CDR2: SQVTM and ANQGSEA. J lost 10 bases, V lost 4 bases, and 9 bases had no gene match.

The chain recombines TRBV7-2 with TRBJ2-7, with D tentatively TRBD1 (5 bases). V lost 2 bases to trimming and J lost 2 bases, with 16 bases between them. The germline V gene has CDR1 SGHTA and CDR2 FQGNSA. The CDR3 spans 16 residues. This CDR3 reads CASSLISGPGTYEQYF. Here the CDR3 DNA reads TGTGCCAGCAGCTTAATTTCAGGGCCAGGGACCTACGAGCAGTACTTC. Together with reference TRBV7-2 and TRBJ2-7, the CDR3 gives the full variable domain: GAGVSQSPSNKVTEKGKDVELRCDPISGHTALYWYRQSLGQGLEFLIYFQGNSAPDKSGLPSDRFSAERTGGSVSTLTIQRTQQEDSAVYLCASSLISGPGTYEQYFGPGTRLTVT.

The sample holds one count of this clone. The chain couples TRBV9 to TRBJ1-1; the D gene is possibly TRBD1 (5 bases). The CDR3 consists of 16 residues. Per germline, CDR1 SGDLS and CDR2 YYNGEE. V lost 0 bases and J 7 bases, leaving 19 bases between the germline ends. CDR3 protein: CASSVATGDQTIEAFF. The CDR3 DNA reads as TGTGCCAGCAGCGTAGCAACGGGGGACCAAACCATTGAAGCTTTCTTT.

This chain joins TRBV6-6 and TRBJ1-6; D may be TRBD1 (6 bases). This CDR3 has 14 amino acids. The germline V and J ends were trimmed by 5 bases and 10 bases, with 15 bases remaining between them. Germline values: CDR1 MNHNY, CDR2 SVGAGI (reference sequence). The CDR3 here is CASSTNRASSPLHF. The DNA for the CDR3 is TGTGCCAGCAGTACCAACAGGGCCTCCTCACCCCTCCACTTT.

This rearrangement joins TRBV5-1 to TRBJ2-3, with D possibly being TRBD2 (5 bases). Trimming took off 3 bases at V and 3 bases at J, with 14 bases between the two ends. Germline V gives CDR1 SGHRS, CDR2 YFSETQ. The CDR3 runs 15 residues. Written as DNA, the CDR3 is TGCGCCAGCAGCTCCGGGGTGGAATGGACAGATACGCAGTATTTT. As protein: CASSSGVEWTDTQYF.